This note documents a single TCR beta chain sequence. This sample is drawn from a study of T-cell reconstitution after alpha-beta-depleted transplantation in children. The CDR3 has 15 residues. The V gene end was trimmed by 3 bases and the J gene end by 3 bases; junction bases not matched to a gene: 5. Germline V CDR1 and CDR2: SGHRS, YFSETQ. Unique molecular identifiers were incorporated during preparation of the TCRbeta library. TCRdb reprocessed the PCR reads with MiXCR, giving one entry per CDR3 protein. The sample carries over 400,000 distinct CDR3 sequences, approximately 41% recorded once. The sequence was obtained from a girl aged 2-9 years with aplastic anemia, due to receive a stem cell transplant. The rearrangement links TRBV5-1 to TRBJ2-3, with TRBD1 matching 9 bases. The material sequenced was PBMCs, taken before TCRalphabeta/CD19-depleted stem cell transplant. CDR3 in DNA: TGCGCCAGCAGCTCACAGGGGGCGCGGACAGATACGCAGTATTTT. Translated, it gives CASSSQGARTDTQYF.